This TCR beta chain is from a study of T-cell reconstitution after alpha-beta-depleted transplantation in children. Of note for this clonotype: Its antigen is as yet unknown.

Study-level findings and limits: Recipient T cells and thymic progenitors that survived gave rise to the high TCRbeta diversity observed at day 60 in some patients.

For TCRbeta, the library was prepared with unique molecular identifiers. Using its own MiXCR run on the PCR reads, TCRdb lists one record per CDR3 protein. This sample yields about 580,000 distinct CDR3 sequences, of which roughly 23% are seen a single time; 13% to 15% belongs to the top ten. CDR3 size: 14 residues. CDR1 is MNHEY, CDR2 SMNVEV, per germline (reference sequence). Trimming cost V 0 bases and J 6 bases, with 9 bases left between them. The material was PBMCs, mostly from graft donor cells, obtained 360 days after TCRalphabeta/CD19-depleted stem cell transplant. The TCR originated in a boy in the first two years of life who had a stem cell transplant for acute myeloid leukemia, so the T cells may come from the graft donor. J is TRBJ1-5 and V is TRBV27; no clear D gene. The CDR3 sequence: CASSLSAGGQPQHF. The CDR3 DNA reads as TGTGCCAGCAGTTTATCGGCTGGAGGTCAGCCCCAGCATTTT.